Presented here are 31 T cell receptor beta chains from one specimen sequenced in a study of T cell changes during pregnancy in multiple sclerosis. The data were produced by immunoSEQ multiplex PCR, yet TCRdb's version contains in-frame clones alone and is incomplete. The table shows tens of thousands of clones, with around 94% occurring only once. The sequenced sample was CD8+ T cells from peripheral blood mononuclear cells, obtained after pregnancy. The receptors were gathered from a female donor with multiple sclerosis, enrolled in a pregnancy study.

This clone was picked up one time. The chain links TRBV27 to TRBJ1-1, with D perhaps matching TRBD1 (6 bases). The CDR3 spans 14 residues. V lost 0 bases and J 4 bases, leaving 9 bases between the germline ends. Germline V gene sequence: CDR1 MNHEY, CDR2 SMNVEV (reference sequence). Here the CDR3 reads CASSLSIGGTEAFF. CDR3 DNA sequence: TGTGCCAGCAGTTTATCTATAGGGGGCACTGAAGCTTTCTTT.

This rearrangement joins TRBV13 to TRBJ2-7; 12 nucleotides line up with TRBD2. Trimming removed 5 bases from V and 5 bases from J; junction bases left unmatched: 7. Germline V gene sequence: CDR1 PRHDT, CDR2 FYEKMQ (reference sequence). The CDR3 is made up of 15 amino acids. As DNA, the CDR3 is TGTGCCAGCAGCACCCGACTAGCGGGAGCCCACGAGCAGTACTTC. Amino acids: CASSTRLAGAHEQYF.

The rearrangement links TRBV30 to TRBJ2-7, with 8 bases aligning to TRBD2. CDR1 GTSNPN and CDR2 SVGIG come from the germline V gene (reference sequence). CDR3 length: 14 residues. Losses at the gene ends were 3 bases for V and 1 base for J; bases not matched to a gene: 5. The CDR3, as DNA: TGTGCCTGGAGCCTAGCGGGTGGGTCCTACGAGCAGTACTTC. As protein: CAWSLAGGSYEQYF.

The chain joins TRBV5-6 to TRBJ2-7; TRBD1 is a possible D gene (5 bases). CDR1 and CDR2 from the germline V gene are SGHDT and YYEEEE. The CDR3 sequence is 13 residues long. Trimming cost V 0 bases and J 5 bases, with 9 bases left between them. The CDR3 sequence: CASSLGSRDEQYF. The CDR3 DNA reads TGTGCCAGCAGCTTGGGGTCCAGGGACGAGCAGTACTTC. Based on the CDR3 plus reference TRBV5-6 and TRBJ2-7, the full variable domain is DAGVTQSPTHLIKTRGQQVTLRCSPKSGHDTVSWYQQALGQGPQFIFQYYEEEERQRGNFPDRFSGHQFPNYSSELNVNALLLGDSALYLCASSLGSRDEQYFGPGTRLTVT.

The CDR3 here is CASSLQARGYEQYF. The CDR3 DNA follows: TGTGCCAGCAGCTTACAGGCCAGGGGGTACGAGCAGTACTTC. The chain joins TRBV7-8 to TRBJ2-7; TRBD1 matches at 7 bases. This CDR3 region has 14 residues. CDR1 is SGHVS and CDR2 is FQNEAQ in the germline V gene. V trimming: 2 bases; J trimming: 4 bases; junction bases outside the gene matches: 5.

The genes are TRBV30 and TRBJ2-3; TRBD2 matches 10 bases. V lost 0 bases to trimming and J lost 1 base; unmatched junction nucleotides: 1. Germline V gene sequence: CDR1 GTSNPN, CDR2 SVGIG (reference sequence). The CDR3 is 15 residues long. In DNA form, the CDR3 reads TGTGCCTGGAGTGTCCTAGCGGGAGGCACAGATACGCAGTATTTT. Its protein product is CAWSVLAGGTDTQYF.

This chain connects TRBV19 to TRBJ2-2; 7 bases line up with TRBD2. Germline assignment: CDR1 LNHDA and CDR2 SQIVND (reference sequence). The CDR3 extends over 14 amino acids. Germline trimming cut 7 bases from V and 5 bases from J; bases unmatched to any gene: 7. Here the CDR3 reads CASTNLAETGELFF. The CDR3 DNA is TGTGCCAGTACCAATCTAGCGGAGACCGGGGAGCTGTTTTTT.

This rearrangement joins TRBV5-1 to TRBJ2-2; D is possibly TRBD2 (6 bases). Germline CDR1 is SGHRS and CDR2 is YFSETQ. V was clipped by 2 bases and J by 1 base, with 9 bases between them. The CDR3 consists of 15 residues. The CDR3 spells CASSLGGRNTGELFF. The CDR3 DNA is TGCGCCAGCAGCTTAGGAGGGAGGAACACCGGGGAGCTGTTTTTT.

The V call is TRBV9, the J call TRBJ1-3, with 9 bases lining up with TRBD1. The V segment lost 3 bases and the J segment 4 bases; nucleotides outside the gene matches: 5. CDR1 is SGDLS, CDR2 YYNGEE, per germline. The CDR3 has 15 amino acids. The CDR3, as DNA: TGTGCCAGCAGCGACGACAGGGGGGGAGGAAACACCATATATTTT. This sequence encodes CASSDDRGGGNTIYF.

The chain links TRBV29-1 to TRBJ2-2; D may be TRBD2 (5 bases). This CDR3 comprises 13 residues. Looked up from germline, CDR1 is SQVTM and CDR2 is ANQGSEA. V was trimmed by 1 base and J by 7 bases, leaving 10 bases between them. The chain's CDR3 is CSVEGESGGELFF. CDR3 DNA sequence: TGCAGCGTTGAAGGGGAAAGCGGCGGGGAGCTGTTTTTT.

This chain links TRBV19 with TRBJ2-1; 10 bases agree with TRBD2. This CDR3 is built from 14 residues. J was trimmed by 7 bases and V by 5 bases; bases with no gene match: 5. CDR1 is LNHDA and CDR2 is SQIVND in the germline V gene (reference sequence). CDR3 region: CASSVGTSDNEQFF. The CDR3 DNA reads TGTGCCAGTAGTGTCGGGACTAGCGATAATGAGCAGTTCTTC.

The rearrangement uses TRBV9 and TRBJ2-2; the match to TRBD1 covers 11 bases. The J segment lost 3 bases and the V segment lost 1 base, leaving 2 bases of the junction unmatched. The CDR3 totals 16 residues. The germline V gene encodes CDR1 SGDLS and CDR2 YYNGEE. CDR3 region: CASSVPGQGDTGELFF. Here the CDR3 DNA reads TGTGCCAGCAGCGTACCGGGACAGGGGGACACCGGGGAGCTGTTTTTT.

CDR3 residues: CASSDSGTGRDTQYF. CDR3 in DNA: TGTGCCAGCAGTGACTCAGGGACAGGTAGAGATACGCAGTATTTT. The chain uses TRBV6-4 and TRBJ2-3; 8 bases line up with TRBD1. CDR3 length equals 15 residues. The ends lost 0 bases at V and 5 bases at J; junction bases unmatched: 4. Per the germline V gene, CDR1 is MRHNA and CDR2 is SNTAGT.

CDR3 sequence: CASSPGRGNTEAFF. The CDR3 DNA is TGCGCCAGCAGTCCGGGGAGAGGGAACACTGAAGCTTTCTTT. The chain is built from TRBV5-1 and TRBJ1-1, with D hard to call. The CDR3 spans 14 residues. Germline loops: CDR1 SGHRS, CDR2 YFSETQ. The V gene lost 5 bases and the J gene lost 1 base, with 12 bases spanning the gap.

This CDR3 is CASSLWGVSRTGELFF. Written as DNA, the CDR3 is TGTGCCAGCAGTTTATGGGGCGTATCGAGGACCGGGGAGCTGTTTTTT. The rearrangement links TRBV27 to TRBJ2-2; the D gene is possibly TRBD1 (5 bases). V gave up 1 base and J gave up 5 bases, with 14 bases separating them. In germline, CDR1 is MNHEY, CDR2 SMNVEV (reference sequence). The CDR3 has 16 residues.

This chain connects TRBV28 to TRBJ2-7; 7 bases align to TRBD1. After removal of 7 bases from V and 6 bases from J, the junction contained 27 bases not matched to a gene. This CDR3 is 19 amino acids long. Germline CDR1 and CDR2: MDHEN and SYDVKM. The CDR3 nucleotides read TGTGCCAGCATCTCTACTTCGCCATTACCCCCGGGACAGTCGGTCGAGCAGTACTTC. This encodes CASISTSPLPPGQSVEQYF. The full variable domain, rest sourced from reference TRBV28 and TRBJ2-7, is DVKVTQSSRYLVKRTGEKVFLECVQDMDHENMFWYRQDPGLGLRLIYFSYDVKMKEKGDIPEGYSVSREKKERFSLILESASTNQTSMYLCASISTSPLPPGQSVEQYFGPGTRLTVT.

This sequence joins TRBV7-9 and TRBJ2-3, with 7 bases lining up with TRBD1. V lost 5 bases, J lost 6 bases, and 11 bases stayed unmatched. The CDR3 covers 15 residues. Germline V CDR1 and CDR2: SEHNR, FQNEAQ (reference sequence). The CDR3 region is CASSEGQSVVDTQYF. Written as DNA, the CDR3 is TGTGCCAGCAGCGAGGGACAGTCAGTTGTGGATACGCAGTATTTT.

The CDR3, as DNA: TGTGCCAGCAGCCTAACCGGGGGACAGGGCGCCTACAATGAGCAGTTCTTC. Protein product: CASSLTGGQGAYNEQFF. The rearrangement uses TRBV5-6 and TRBJ2-1, with TRBD1 matching over 9 bases. Germline loops: CDR1 SGHDT, CDR2 YYEEEE. The CDR3 sequence is 17 residues long. The V gene end was trimmed by 4 bases and the J gene end by 2 bases; junction bases not matched to a gene: 10.

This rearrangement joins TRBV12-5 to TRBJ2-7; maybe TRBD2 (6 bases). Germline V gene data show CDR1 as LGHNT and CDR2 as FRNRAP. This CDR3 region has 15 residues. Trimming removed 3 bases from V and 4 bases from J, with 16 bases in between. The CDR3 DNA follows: TGTGCTAGTGGTTTCCTGGGGGGAGTCGAATACGAGCAGTACTTC. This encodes CASGFLGGVEYEQYF.

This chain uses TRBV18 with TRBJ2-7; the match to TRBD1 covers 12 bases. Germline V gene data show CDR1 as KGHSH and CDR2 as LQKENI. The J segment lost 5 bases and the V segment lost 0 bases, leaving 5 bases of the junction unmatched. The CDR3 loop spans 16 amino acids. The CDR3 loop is CASSPPPGQGADEQYF. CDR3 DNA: TGTGCCAGCTCACCACCCCCGGGACAGGGGGCCGACGAGCAGTACTTC.

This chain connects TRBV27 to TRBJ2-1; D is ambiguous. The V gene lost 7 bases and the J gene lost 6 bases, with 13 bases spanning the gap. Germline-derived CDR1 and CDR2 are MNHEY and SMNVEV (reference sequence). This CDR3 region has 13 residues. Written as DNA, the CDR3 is TGTGCCAGCACCTTTCACGGTGTCAATGAGCAGTTCTTC. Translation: CASTFHGVNEQFF.

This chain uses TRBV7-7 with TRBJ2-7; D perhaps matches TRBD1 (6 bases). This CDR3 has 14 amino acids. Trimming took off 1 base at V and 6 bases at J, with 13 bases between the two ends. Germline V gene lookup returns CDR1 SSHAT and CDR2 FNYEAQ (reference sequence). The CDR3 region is CASSLESQGSEQYF. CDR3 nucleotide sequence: TGTGCCAGCAGCTTAGAATCACAGGGTAGCGAGCAGTACTTC.

The CDR3: CASSLSLAGHEQYF. The CDR3 nucleotides are TGTGCCAGCAGCTTATCACTAGCGGGCCACGAGCAGTACTTC. The chain joins TRBV7-9 to TRBJ2-7; 9 positions agree with TRBD2. The V and J ends lost 2 bases and 5 bases, in that order; junction bases with no gene match: 4. The CDR3 runs 14 residues. Looked up from germline, CDR1 is SEHNR and CDR2 is FQNEAQ (reference sequence). Variable domain in full (rest from reference TRBV7-9 and TRBJ2-7): DTGVSQNPRHKITKRGQNVTFRCDPISEHNRLYWYRQTLGQGPEFLTYFQNEAQLEKSRLLSDRFSAERPKGSFSTLEIQRTEQGDSAMYLCASSLSLAGHEQYFGPGTRLTVT.

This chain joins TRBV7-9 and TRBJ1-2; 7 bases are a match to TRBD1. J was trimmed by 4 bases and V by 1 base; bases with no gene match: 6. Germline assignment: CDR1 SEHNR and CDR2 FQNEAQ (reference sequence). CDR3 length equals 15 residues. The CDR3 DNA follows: TGTGCCAGCAGCTTAGGAGGGGGACAGACCTATGGCTACACCTTC. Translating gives CASSLGGGQTYGYTF.

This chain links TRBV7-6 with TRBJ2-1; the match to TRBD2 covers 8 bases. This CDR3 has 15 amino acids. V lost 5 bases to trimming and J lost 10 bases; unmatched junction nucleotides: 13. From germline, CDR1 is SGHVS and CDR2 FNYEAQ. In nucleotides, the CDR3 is TGTGCCAGCAGCCCCGGTCCGGGAGGGCCTCGAGAGCAGTTCTTC. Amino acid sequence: CASSPGPGGPREQFF.

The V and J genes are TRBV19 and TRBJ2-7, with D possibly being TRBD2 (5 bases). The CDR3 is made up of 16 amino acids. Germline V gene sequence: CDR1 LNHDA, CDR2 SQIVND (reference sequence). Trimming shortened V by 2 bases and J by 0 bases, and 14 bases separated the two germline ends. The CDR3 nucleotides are TGTGCCAGTAGTATAACAGCGGACGTTAGCTCCTACGAGCAGTACTTC. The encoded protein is CASSITADVSSYEQYF.

This CDR3 reads CASNARGQNTEAFF. CDR3 nucleotides: TGCGCCAGCAACGCCAGGGGGCAGAACACTGAAGCTTTCTTT. This chain connects TRBV5-1 to TRBJ1-1; TRBD1 aligns across 8 bases. CDR3 size: 14 residues. In germline, CDR1 is SGHRS, CDR2 YFSETQ. V dropped 6 bases and J dropped 1; count of bases not matched to a gene: 5.

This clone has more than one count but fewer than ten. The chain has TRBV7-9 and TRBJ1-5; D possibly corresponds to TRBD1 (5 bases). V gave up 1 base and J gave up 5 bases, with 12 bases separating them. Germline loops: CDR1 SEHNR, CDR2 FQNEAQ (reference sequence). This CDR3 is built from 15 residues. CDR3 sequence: CASSLGGLLDQPQHF. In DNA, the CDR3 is TGTGCCAGCAGCTTAGGGGGACTACTCGATCAGCCCCAGCATTTT.

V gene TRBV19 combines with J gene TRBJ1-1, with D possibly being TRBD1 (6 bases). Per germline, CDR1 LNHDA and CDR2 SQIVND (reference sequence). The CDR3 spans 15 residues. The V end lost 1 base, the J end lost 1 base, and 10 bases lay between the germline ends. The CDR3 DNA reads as TGTGCCAGTAGTATAGGACAGGATAAGAACACTGAAGCTTTCTTT. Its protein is CASSIGQDKNTEAFF.

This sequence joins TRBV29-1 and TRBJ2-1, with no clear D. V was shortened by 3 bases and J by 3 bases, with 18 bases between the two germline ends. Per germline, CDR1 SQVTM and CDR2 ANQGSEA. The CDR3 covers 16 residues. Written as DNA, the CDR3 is TGCAGCGTTGAGGGCTTGGCAAGGTCGGACTACAATGAGCAGTTCTTC. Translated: CSVEGLARSDYNEQFF.

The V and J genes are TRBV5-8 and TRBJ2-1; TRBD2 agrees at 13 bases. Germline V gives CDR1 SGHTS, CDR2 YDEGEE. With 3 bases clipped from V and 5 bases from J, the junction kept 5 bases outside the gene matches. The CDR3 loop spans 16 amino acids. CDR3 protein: CASSWGTSGVNNEQFF. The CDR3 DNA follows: TGTGCCAGCAGCTGGGGGACTAGCGGGGTAAACAATGAGCAGTTCTTC.